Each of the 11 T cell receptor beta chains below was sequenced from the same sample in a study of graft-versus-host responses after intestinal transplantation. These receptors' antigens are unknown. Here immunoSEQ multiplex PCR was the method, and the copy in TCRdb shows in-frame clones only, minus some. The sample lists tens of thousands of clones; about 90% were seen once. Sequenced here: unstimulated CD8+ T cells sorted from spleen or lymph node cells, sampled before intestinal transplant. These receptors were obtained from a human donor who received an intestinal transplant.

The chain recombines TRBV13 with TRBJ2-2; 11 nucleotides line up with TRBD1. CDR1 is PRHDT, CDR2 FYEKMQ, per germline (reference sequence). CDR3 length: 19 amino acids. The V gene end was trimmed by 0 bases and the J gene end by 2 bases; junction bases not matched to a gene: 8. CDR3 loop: CASSLGLPGTGGNTGELFF. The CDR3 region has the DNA TGTGCCAGCAGCTTAGGCCTCCCCGGGACAGGGGGAAACACCGGGGAGCTGTTTTTT.

The CDR3 is CASGGSSENEAFF. In DNA form, the CDR3 reads TGTGCCAGCGGGGGGTCCTCAGAGAACGAAGCTTTCTTT. The chain carries TRBV2 and TRBJ1-1; D might be TRBD1 (5 bases). In germline, CDR1 is SNHLY, CDR2 FYNNEI. The V end lost 8 bases, the J end lost 8 bases, and 18 bases lay between the germline ends. The CDR3 consists of 13 residues.

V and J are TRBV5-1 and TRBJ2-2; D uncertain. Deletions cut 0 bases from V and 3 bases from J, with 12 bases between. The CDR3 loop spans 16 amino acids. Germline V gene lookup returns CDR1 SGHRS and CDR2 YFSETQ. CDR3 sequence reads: CASSLARLGYTGELFF. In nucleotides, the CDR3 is TGCGCCAGCAGCTTGGCCAGGCTCGGTTACACCGGGGAGCTGTTTTTT.

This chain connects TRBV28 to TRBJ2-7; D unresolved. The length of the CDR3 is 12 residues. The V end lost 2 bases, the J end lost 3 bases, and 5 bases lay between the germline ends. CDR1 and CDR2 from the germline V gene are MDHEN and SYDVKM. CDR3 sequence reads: CASSLASYEQYF. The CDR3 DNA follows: TGTGCCAGCAGTTTAGCGAGCTACGAGCAGTACTTC.

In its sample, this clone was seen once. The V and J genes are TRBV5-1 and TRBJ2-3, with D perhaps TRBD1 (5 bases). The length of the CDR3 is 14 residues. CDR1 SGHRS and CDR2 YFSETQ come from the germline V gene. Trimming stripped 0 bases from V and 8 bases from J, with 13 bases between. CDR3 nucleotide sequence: TGCGCCAGCAGCTTGGCCCGACTTCAGGGTACGCAGTATTTT. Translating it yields CASSLARLQGTQYF.

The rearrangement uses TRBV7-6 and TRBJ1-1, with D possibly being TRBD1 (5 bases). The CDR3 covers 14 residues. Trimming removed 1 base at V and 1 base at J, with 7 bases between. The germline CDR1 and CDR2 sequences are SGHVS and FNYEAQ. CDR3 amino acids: CASSLGQPNTEAFF. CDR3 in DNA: TGTGCCAGCAGCTTAGGACAGCCGAACACTGAAGCTTTCTTT.

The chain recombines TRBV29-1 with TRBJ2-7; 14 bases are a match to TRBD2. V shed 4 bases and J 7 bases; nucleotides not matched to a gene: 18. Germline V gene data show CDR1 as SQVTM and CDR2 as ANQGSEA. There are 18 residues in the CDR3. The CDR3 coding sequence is TGCAGCGTTGTCCCAGGGACCCCCGGGACTAGCGGGAGTGGGGAGCAGTACTTC. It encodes CSVVPGTPGTSGSGEQYF.

In nucleotides, the CDR3 is TGTGCCAGCAGTTCCGGGACAGGAAGAAGAACTGAAGCTTTCTTT. Protein sequence: CASSSGTGRRTEAFF. The J gene is TRBJ1-1, the V gene TRBV5-5; 8 positions agree with TRBD1. V lost 5 bases, J lost 5 bases, and 11 bases stayed unmatched. CDR3 length: 15 residues. CDR1 and CDR2 from the germline V gene are SGHKS and YYEKEE (reference sequence).

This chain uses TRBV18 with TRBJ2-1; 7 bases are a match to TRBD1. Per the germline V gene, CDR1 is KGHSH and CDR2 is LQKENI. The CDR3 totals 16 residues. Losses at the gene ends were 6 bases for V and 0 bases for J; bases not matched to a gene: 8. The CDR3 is CASSPTGTVSYNEQFF. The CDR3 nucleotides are TGTGCCAGCTCCCCGACCGGGACAGTCTCCTACAATGAGCAGTTCTTC.

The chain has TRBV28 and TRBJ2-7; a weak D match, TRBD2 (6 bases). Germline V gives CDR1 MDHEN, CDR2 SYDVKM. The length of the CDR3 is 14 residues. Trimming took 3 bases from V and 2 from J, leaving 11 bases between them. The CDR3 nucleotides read TGTGCCAGCAGTTTCAAGCGGAGGGCCTACGAGCAGTACTTC. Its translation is CASSFKRRAYEQYF.

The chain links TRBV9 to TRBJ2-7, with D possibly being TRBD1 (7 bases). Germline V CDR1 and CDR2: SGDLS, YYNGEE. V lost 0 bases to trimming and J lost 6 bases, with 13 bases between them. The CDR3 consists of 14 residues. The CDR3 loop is CASSVAGGGSEQYF. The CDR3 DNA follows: TGTGCCAGCAGCGTAGCCGGAGGGGGCTCCGAGCAGTACTTC.